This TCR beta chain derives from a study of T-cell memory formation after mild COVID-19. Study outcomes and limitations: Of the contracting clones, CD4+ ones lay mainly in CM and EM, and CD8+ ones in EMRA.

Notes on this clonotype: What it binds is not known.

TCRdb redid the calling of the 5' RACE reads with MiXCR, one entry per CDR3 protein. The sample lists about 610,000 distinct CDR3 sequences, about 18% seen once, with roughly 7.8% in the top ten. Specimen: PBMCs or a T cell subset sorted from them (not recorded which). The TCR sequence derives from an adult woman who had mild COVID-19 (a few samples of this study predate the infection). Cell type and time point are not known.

The CDR3 DNA follows: TGCAGCGTTGAGAGGGCGGGGACCAACACCGGGGAGCTGTTTTTT. This translates into CSVERAGTNTGELFF. This chain connects TRBV29-1 to TRBJ2-2; weak D call: TRBD2 (6 bases). Per the germline V gene, CDR1 is SQVTM and CDR2 is ANQGSEA. Trimming stripped 3 bases from V and 2 bases from J, with 13 bases between. The length of the CDR3 is 15 residues.